This entry lists 10 T cell receptor beta chains sequenced from one sample in a study of T-cell memory formation after mild COVID-19. One entry per CDR3 protein, called by TCRdb with MiXCR from the 5' RACE reads. The data hold about 470,000 distinct CDR3 sequences, with nearly 25% observed a single time. The sample taken for sequencing was PBMCs or a T cell subset sorted from them (not recorded which). The origin of the receptors is an adult woman who had mild COVID-19 (a few samples of this study predate the infection). Cell type and time point are not known.

The CDR3 is CSVGRTGSSYEQYF. DNA for the CDR3: TGCAGCGTTGGACGGACAGGTTCCTCCTACGAGCAGTACTTC. V and J are TRBV29-1 and TRBJ2-7; 7 positions match TRBD1. V dropped 4 bases and J dropped 0; count of bases not matched to a gene: 6. This CDR3 spans 14 amino acids. Germline CDR1 reads SQVTM; CDR2 reads ANQGSEA.

This chain uses TRBV7-2 with TRBJ2-3, with 11 bases aligning to TRBD2. The CDR3 length is 14 residues. Trimming cost V 4 bases and J 11 bases; bases outside gene matches: 8. CDR1 SGHTA and CDR2 FQGNSA come from the germline V gene. The CDR3 region is CASSSKRGLAEQYF. The CDR3 region has the DNA TGTGCCAGCAGCTCCAAGAGGGGACTAGCGGAGCAGTATTTT.

This clonotype was counted only a few times. The chain links TRBV7-9 to TRBJ2-7; D unclear. This CDR3 spans 12 amino acids. Trimming took off 0 bases at V and 6 bases at J, with 6 bases between the two ends. Germline V gene sequence: CDR1 SEHNR, CDR2 FQNEAQ (reference sequence). Written as DNA, the CDR3 is TGTGCCAGCAGCTTAGCGCCATCCGAGCAGTACTTC. Amino acid sequence: CASSLAPSEQYF. Full variable domain (remainder filled in from reference TRBV7-9 and TRBJ2-7): DTGVSQNPRHKITKRGQNVTFRCDPISEHNRLYWYRQTLGQGPEFLTYFQNEAQLEKSRLLSDRFSAERPKGSFSTLEIQRTEQGDSAMYLCASSLAPSEQYFGPGTRLTVT.

J is TRBJ2-1 and V is TRBV3-1; D unclear. From germline, CDR1 is LGHDT and CDR2 YNNKEL (reference sequence). The CDR3 consists of 13 residues. Trimming removed 4 bases from V and 0 bases from J, with 4 bases in between. CDR3 DNA: TGTGCCAGCAGCCTTCGCTCCTACAATGAGCAGTTCTTC. Translating it yields CASSLRSYNEQFF.

This sequence joins TRBV12-3 or TRBV12-4 and TRBJ1-2, with D perhaps matching TRBD1 (6 bases). The CDR3 runs 13 residues. Trimming stripped 6 bases from V and 8 bases from J, with 16 bases between. Here the CDR3 DNA reads TGTGCCAGCAGCCTCGGACAGCCAAGCGGCTACACCTTC. It is translated as CASSLGQPSGYTF.

This clonotype was counted between two and nine times. This sequence joins TRBV5-1 and TRBJ2-7; TRBD1 matches 9 bases. J lost 0 bases, V lost 0 bases, and 4 bases had no gene match. This CDR3 comprises 16 residues. Germline lookup yields CDR1 SGHRS and CDR2 YFSETQ. This CDR3 is CASSLAWTGVSYEQYF. The DNA of the CDR3 is TGCGCCAGCAGCTTGGCCTGGACAGGGGTCTCCTACGAGCAGTACTTC.

Of note for this clonotype: The CDR3 does not close with the conserved phenylalanine or tryptophan, likely indicating a read error. This chain uses TRBV5-1 with TRBJ2-1; 11 nucleotides agree with TRBD2. The CDR3 has 15 residues. The germline gives CDR1 SGHRS, CDR2 YFSETQ. J was trimmed by 9 bases and V by 8 bases; bases with no gene match: 13. The CDR3 spells CASTRIAGGPGEQFL. CDR3 coding DNA: TGCGCCAGTACGCGAATAGCGGGAGGGCCTGGTGAGCAGTTCTTA.

The chain joins TRBV7-8 to TRBJ2-5; a possible D gene is TRBD2 (6 bases). The V gene's germline CDR1 is SGHVS and CDR2 FQNEAQ. Trimming left V 5 bases short and J 1 base short, with 20 bases between. There are 17 residues in the CDR3. The CDR3 bases are TGTGCCAGCAGCCCGCAACCCGGTGGGGGGTTCCAAGAGACCCAGTACTTC. It translates to CASSPQPGGGFQETQYF.

The V and J genes are TRBV12-3 or TRBV12-4 and TRBJ1-2, with 9 bases fitting TRBD1. This CDR3 comprises 14 residues. V dropped 6 bases and J dropped 5; count of bases not matched to a gene: 7. CDR3: CASSLGTGKYGYTF. The CDR3 DNA is TGTGCCAGCAGCCTGGGGACAGGGAAGTATGGCTACACCTTC.

V usage is TRBV4-3 and J usage is TRBJ2-5; 7 positions match TRBD2. The junction had 9 bases not matched to a gene; V was cut back by 0 bases and J by 5 bases. Germline lookup yields CDR1 LGHNA and CDR2 YSLEER. The CDR3 is 16 amino acids. CDR3 nucleotide sequence: TGCGCCAGCAGCCAAGATTGGGGCGGGAGTTTTGAGACCCAGTACTTC. It encodes CASSQDWGGSFETQYF.